These 21 T cell receptor beta chains were sequenced from one sample in a study of blood T cell repertoires in COVID-19. Method: immunoSEQ multiplex PCR; TCRdb's copy keeps in-frame clones and lacks some. The table includes about 190,000 clones, under 90% detected once. The material sequenced was peripheral blood. Receptors were obtained from a man aged 40-55 years with acute or convalescent COVID-19.

CDR3 DNA sequence: TGCGCCAGCAGCTTGGCCAGTGGAGTGGCGAACACTGAAGCTTTCTTT. This codes for CASSLASGVANTEAFF. V gene TRBV5-1 combines with J gene TRBJ1-1; D uncertain. Germline CDR1 and CDR2: SGHRS and YFSETQ. The CDR3 loop spans 16 amino acids. The V end was cut by 0 bases, the J end by 1 base, with 13 bases between. The full variable domain, rest sourced from reference TRBV5-1 and TRBJ1-1, is KAGVTQTPRYLIKTRGQQVTLSCSPISGHRSVSWYQQTPGQGLQFLFEYFSETQRNKGNFPGRFSGRQFSNSRSEMNVSTLELGDSALYLCASSLASGVANTEAFFGQGTRLTVV.

The chain joins TRBV3-1 (or the pseudogene TRBV3-2) to TRBJ2-1; TRBD2 matches at 9 bases. V lost 4 bases to trimming and J lost 2 bases; unmatched junction nucleotides: 3. The CDR3 contains 15 residues. Germline loops: CDR1 LGHDT, CDR2 YNNKEL (reference sequence). CDR3 sequence: CASSRSGGAYNEQFF. The DNA for the CDR3 is TGTGCCAGCAGCCGTAGCGGGGGAGCCTACAATGAGCAGTTCTTC.

A few counts support this clone. V is TRBV5-1 and J is TRBJ1-1; 8 bases match TRBD1. CDR1 is SGHRS and CDR2 is YFSETQ in the germline V gene. Trimming cost V 4 bases and J 1 base; bases outside gene matches: 6. This CDR3 contains 15 residues. DNA for the CDR3: TGCGCCAGCAGCGGTCAGGGGGCTGGGAACACTGAAGCTTTCTTT. Its protein product is CASSGQGAGNTEAFF.

The V gene is TRBV5-1, the J gene TRBJ1-1, with D uncertain. The V and J ends lost 4 bases and 4 bases respectively, with 14 bases between them. The CDR3 contains 14 residues. Per germline, CDR1 SGHRS and CDR2 YFSETQ. CDR3 sequence (DNA): TGCGCCAGCAGCGAGGGAGTCCGGGCCACTGAAGCTTTCTTT. It encodes CASSEGVRATEAFF.

The chain has TRBV5-5 and TRBJ2-1; a weak D match, TRBD2 (5 bases). The CDR3 loop spans 15 amino acids. Trimming removed 0 bases at V and 6 bases at J, with 13 bases between. Germline values: CDR1 SGHKS, CDR2 YYEKEE (reference sequence). DNA for the CDR3: TGTGCCAGCAGCTTGGAAACGGGGAGATTCAATGAGCAGTTCTTC. This sequence encodes CASSLETGRFNEQFF.

CDR3 DNA: TGTGCCAGCAGCCGAGACAGGCACCCCATGAACACTGAAGCTTTCTTT. It encodes CASSRDRHPMNTEAFF. The rearrangement joins TRBV2 to TRBJ1-1; D is possibly TRBD1 (6 bases). V was pared by 6 bases and J by 0 bases, with 17 bases between. CDR1 is SNHLY, CDR2 FYNNEI, per germline. The CDR3 runs 16 residues.

This chain links TRBV11-2 with TRBJ1-4; TRBD1 aligns across 8 bases. The CDR3 consists of 18 residues. V lost 0 bases, J lost 0 bases, and 6 bases stayed unmatched. Germline V gene sequence: CDR1 SGHAT, CDR2 FQNNGV. CDR3 nucleotides: TGTGCCAGCAGCTTAGAGCCAGGGGGCTACTCAACTAATGAAAAACTGTTTTTT. Translation: CASSLEPGGYSTNEKLFF.

This clone was observed once. The chain links TRBV10-2 to TRBJ1-1, with D tentatively TRBD1 (5 bases). Germline V lookup: CDR1 WSHSY, CDR2 SAAADI. The CDR3 sequence is 14 residues long. Deletions cut 0 bases from V and 5 bases from J, with 10 bases between. The DNA of the CDR3 is TGCGCCAGCAGTGAGTCTGTTGGGGGGACTGAAGCTTTCTTT. Amino acid sequence: CASSESVGGTEAFF.

The rearrangement links TRBV19 to TRBJ1-4; 7 bases line up with TRBD1. The J segment lost 11 bases and the V segment lost 4 bases, leaving 16 bases of the junction unmatched. This CDR3 has 16 residues. Germline-derived CDR1 and CDR2 are LNHDA and SQIVND (reference sequence). The chain's CDR3 is CASSNRTGKGAVKLFF. The CDR3 DNA reads TGTGCCAGTAGTAACCGGACAGGAAAGGGGGCAGTGAAACTGTTTTTT.

The CDR3 sequence: CSVEGGAGPLNEQFF. CDR3 nucleotide sequence: TGCAGCGTTGAAGGAGGAGCGGGTCCCCTCAATGAGCAGTTCTTC. V usage is TRBV29-1 and J usage is TRBJ2-1, with a possible D match to TRBD2 (6 bases). The germline V gene has CDR1 SQVTM and CDR2 ANQGSEA. The CDR3 totals 15 residues. Trimming took 1 base from V and 6 from J, leaving 16 bases between them.

The chain links TRBV7-9 to TRBJ1-1; no firm D call. Germline CDR1 SEHNR, CDR2 FQNEAQ (reference sequence). The CDR3 contains 12 residues. V was pared by 3 bases and J by 11 bases, with 13 bases between. CDR3 amino acids: CASSFIGLPAFF. Written as DNA, the CDR3 is TGTGCCAGCAGCTTCATCGGGTTACCGGCTTTCTTT. The full variable domain, in which reference TRBV7-9 and TRBJ1-1 provide the parts outside the CDR3, is DTGVSQNPRHKITKRGQNVTFRCDPISEHNRLYWYRQTLGQGPEFLTYFQNEAQLEKSRLLSDRFSAERPKGSFSTLEIQRTEQGDSAMYLCASSFIGLPAFFGQGTRLTVV.

V is TRBV6-2 or TRBV6-3 and J is TRBJ2-7; the match to TRBD2 covers 13 bases. Germline V gives CDR1 MNHEY, CDR2 SVGEGT. The CDR3 runs to 16 residues. Trimming at V came to 4 bases and at J to 2 bases, leaving 5 bases not matched to a gene. The CDR3 nucleotides are TGTGCCAGCAGTTCCGGGACTAGCGGGGCGACCTACGAGCAGTACTTC. It translates to CASSSGTSGATYEQYF.

V and J are TRBV7-9 and TRBJ2-1; 8 positions match TRBD2. Per the germline V gene, CDR1 is SEHNR and CDR2 is FQNEAQ (reference sequence). The CDR3 consists of 16 residues. With V trimmed by 4 bases and J by 0 bases, 5 bases remained unmatched. The CDR3 DNA reads TGTGCCAGCAGCTCAGCGGGGGCAAGCTCCTACAATGAGCAGTTCTTC. Translating gives CASSSAGASSYNEQFF. The full variable domain, its missing parts supplied by reference TRBV7-9 and TRBJ2-1, is DTGVSQNPRHKITKRGQNVTFRCDPISEHNRLYWYRQTLGQGPEFLTYFQNEAQLEKSRLLSDRFSAERPKGSFSTLEIQRTEQGDSAMYLCASSSAGASSYNEQFFGPGTRLTVL.

The V and J genes are TRBV5-1 and TRBJ2-5; 14 bases are shared with TRBD2. The CDR3 extends over 18 amino acids. Per the germline V gene, CDR1 is SGHRS and CDR2 is YFSETQ. J gave up 2 bases and V 0 bases, and 6 bases lay outside the gene matches. The CDR3 protein is CASSLDTRLAGGQETQYF. The CDR3 DNA is TGCGCCAGCAGCTTGGATACGAGACTAGCGGGGGGGCAAGAGACCCAGTACTTC.

The chain combines TRBV4-2 with TRBJ1-3; 7 nucleotides match TRBD1. The CDR3 is 16 residues long. CDR1 LGHNA and CDR2 YNFKEQ come from the germline V gene. With V trimmed by 4 bases and J by 0 bases, 6 bases remained unmatched. The CDR3 region is CASSLTGDSSGNTIYF. As DNA, the CDR3 is TGTGCCAGCAGCCTAACAGGGGACTCCTCTGGAAACACCATATATTTT.

The rearrangement joins TRBV11-2 to TRBJ1-3; a possible D gene is TRBD1 (5 bases). The CDR3 is 17 amino acids. The germline V gene encodes CDR1 SGHAT and CDR2 FQNNGV. The V gene lost 1 base and the J gene lost 4 bases, with 17 bases spanning the gap. CDR3 bases: TGTGCCAGCAGCTTAGTACCGGTAGACAGAGACGGAAACACCATATATTTT. Its protein is CASSLVPVDRDGNTIYF.

The CDR3 here is CASSEQRYGYTF. The CDR3, as DNA: TGTGCCAGTAGTGAACAGAGATATGGCTACACCTTC. This chain connects TRBV19 to TRBJ1-2; D unresolved. The V and J ends lost 5 bases and 5 bases respectively, with 9 bases between them. Germline lookup yields CDR1 LNHDA and CDR2 SQIVND (reference sequence). This CDR3 region has 12 residues.

In this sample, this clone turned up once. The chain joins TRBV6-2 or TRBV6-3 to TRBJ2-5; 10 bases are a match to TRBD2. The J segment lost 3 bases and the V segment lost 5 bases, leaving 3 bases of the junction unmatched. Per germline, CDR1 MNHEY and CDR2 SVGEGT. The CDR3 has 14 amino acids. In DNA, the CDR3 is TGTGCCAGCAGTCGACTAGCGGGTAAAGAGACCCAGTACTTC. Its translation: CASSRLAGKETQYF.

This chain connects TRBV6-5 to TRBJ2-3, with D possibly matching TRBD2 (6 bases). V was trimmed by 4 bases and J by 0 bases, leaving 8 bases between them. Germline CDR1 reads MNHEY; CDR2 reads SVGAGI. The length of the CDR3 is 14 residues. CDR3 nucleotide sequence: TGTGCCAGCAGTTCGGGGACTAGCACAGATACGCAGTATTTT. It yields the protein CASSSGTSTDTQYF.

This chain uses TRBV5-1 with TRBJ1-1, with 7 bases aligning to TRBD1. Trimming took 4 bases from V and 4 from J; bases not matched to a gene: 10. Germline CDR1 reads SGHRS; CDR2 reads YFSETQ. This CDR3 region has 15 residues. This chain's CDR3 is CASSQLTGVGTEAFF. In nucleotides, the CDR3 is TGCGCCAGCAGCCAATTAACAGGGGTGGGCACTGAAGCTTTCTTT.

This rearrangement joins TRBV3-1 (or the pseudogene TRBV3-2) to TRBJ1-1; 8 nucleotides line up with TRBD1. The germline V gene has CDR1 LGHDT and CDR2 YNNKEL (reference sequence). This CDR3 comprises 12 residues. The trim removed 1 base at V and 10 bases at J, leaving 2 bases unmatched. The DNA for the CDR3 is TGTGCCAGCAGCCAAGTACAGGGGGGAGCTTTCTTT. Translated: CASSQVQGGAFF.